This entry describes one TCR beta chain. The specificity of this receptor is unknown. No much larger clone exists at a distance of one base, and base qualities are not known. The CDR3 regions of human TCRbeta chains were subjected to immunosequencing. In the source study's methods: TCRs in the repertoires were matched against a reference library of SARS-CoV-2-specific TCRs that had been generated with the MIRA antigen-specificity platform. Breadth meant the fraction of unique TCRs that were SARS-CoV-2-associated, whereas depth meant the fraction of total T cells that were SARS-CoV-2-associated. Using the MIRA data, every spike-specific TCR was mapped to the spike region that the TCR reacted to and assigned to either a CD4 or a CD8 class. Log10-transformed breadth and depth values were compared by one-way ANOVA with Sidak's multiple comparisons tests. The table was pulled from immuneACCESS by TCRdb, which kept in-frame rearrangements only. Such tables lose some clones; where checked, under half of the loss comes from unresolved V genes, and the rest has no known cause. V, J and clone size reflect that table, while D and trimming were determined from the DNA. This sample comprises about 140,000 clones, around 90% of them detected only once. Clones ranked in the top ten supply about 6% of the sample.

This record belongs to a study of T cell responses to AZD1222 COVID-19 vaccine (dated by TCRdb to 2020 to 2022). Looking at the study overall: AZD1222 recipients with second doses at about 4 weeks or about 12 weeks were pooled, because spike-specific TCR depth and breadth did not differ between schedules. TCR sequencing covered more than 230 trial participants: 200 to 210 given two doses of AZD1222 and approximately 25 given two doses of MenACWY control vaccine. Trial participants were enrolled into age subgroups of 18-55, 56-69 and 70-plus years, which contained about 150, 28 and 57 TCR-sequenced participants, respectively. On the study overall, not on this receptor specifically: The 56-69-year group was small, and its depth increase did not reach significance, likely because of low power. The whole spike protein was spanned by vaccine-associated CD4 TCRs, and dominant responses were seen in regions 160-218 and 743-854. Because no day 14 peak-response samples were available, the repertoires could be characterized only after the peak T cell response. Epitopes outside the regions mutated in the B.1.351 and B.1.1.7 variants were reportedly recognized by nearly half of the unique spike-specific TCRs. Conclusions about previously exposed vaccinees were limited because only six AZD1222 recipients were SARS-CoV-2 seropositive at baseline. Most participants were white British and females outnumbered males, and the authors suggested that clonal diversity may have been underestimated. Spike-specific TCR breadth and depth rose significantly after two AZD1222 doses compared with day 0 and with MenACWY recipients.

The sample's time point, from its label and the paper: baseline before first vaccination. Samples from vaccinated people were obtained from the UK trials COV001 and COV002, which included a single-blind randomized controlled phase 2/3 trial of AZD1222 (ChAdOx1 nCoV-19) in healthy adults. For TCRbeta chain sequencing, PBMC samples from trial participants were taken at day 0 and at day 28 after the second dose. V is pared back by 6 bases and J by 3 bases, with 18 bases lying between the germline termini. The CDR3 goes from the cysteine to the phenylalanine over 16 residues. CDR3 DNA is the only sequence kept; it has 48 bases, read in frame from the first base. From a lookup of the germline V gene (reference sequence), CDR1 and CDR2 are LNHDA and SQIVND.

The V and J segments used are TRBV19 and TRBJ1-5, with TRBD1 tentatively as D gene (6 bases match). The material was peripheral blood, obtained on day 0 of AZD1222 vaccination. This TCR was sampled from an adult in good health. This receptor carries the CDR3 CASRSTGHANNQPQHF. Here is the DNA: TGTGCCAGTAGATCTACGGGACACGCGAACAATCAGCCCCAGCATTTT. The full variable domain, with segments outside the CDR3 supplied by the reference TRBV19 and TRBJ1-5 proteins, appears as DGGITQSPKYLFRKEGQNVTLSCEQNLNHDAMYWYRQDPGQGLRLIYYSQIVNDFQKGDIAEGYSVSREKKESFPLTVTSAQKNPTAFYLCASRSTGHANNQPQHFGDGTRLSIL.